Listed below are T cell receptor beta chains from one sample, sequenced in a study of T cell responses to AZD1222 COVID-19 vaccine. The repertoire was sequenced with immunoSEQ multiplex PCR; TCRdb's copy has only in-frame clones and lacks some. Of about 85,000 clones in the sample, roughly nine tenths were seen once. The sample in question was peripheral blood, obtained on day 0 of AZD1222 vaccination. The receptors derive from an adult in good health. The CDR3 runs from the conserved cysteine through the conserved F or W. Each record gives: J gene, V gene, clone size, D gene, CDR3 protein, CDR3 DNA. The D gene is left open where the match is weak. A row's size may be missing; if present it is once, few, many or a size class.

j_gene: TRBJ2-5; v_gene: TRBV5-1; abundance: .; d_gene: TRBD1; CDR3aa: CASSLGGGAWETQYF; CDR3nt: TGCGCCAGCAGCTTGGGAGGGGGCGCTTGGGAGACCCAGTACTTC
j_gene: TRBJ2-5; v_gene: TRBV7-2; abundance: .; d_gene: TRBD2; CDR3aa: CASSGLAGGGETQYF; CDR3nt: TGTGCCAGCAGCGGACTAGCGGGAGGGGGGGAGACCCAGTACTTC
j_gene: TRBJ2-2; v_gene: TRBV5-4; abundance: .; d_gene: .; CDR3aa: CASSYGGPQAGELFF; CDR3nt: TGTGCCAGCAGTTATGGCGGGCCCCAGGCCGGGGAGCTGTTTTTT
j_gene: TRBJ2-7; v_gene: TRBV29-1; abundance: .; d_gene: TRBD1; CDR3aa: CSVVGQGYEQYF; CDR3nt: TGCAGCGTTGTTGGACAGGGCTACGAGCAGTACTTC
j_gene: TRBJ2-7; v_gene: TRBV6-1; abundance: .; d_gene: .; CDR3aa: CASSPGGSYEQYF; CDR3nt: TGTGCCAGCAGCCCCGGGGGCTCCTACGAGCAGTACTTC
j_gene: TRBJ1-5; v_gene: TRBV18; abundance: .; d_gene: .; CDR3aa: CASSPTRVGQPQHF; CDR3nt: TGTGCCAGCTCACCAACGAGGGTAGGGCAGCCCCAGCATTTT
j_gene: TRBJ1-3; v_gene: TRBV3-1/TRBV3-2; abundance: few; d_gene: TRBD1; CDR3aa: CASSRQGGNTIYF; CDR3nt: TGTGCCAGCAGCCGACAGGGGGGAAACACCATATATTTT
j_gene: TRBJ2-7; v_gene: TRBV7-9; abundance: .; d_gene: .; CDR3aa: CASSLEIAYEQYF; CDR3nt: TGTGCCAGCAGCTTAGAAATCGCCTACGAGCAGTACTTC
j_gene: TRBJ2-1; v_gene: TRBV28; abundance: .; d_gene: .; CDR3aa: CASSSAPYNEQFF; CDR3nt: TGTGCCAGCAGTTCCGCCCCCTACAATGAGCAGTTCTTC
j_gene: TRBJ1-2; v_gene: TRBV28; abundance: few; d_gene: .; CDR3aa: CASSFTGGGNYGYTF; CDR3nt: TGTGCCAGCAGTTTCACGGGAGGCGGGAACTATGGCTACACCTTC
j_gene: TRBJ1-6; v_gene: TRBV27; abundance: .; d_gene: .; CDR3aa: CASTQGVSPLHF; CDR3nt: TGTGCCAGCACGCAGGGTGTTTCACCCCTCCACTTT
j_gene: TRBJ1-5; v_gene: TRBV7-9; abundance: many; d_gene: .; CDR3aa: CASSPYLGNQPQHF; CDR3nt: TGTGCCAGCAGCCCTTACCTTGGCAATCAGCCCCAGCATTTT
j_gene: TRBJ2-7; v_gene: TRBV14; abundance: .; d_gene: .; CDR3aa: CASRKQGHEQYF; CDR3nt: TGTGCCAGCAGGAAACAGGGCCACGAGCAGTACTTC
j_gene: TRBJ2-2; v_gene: TRBV24-1; abundance: .; d_gene: .; CDR3aa: CATSDLRPGTSNTGELFF; CDR3nt: TGTGCCACCAGTGATCTCCGGCCCGGGACATCTAACACCGGGGAGCTGTTTTTT
j_gene: TRBJ2-2; v_gene: TRBV7-3; abundance: .; d_gene: .; CDR3aa: CASSLGQGGAGELFF; CDR3nt: TGTGCCAGCAGCCTCGGACAGGGAGGGGCCGGGGAGCTGTTTTTT
j_gene: TRBJ2-7; v_gene: TRBV20-1; abundance: .; d_gene: TRBD1; CDR3aa: CSASDRGWEQYF; CDR3nt: TGCAGTGCTAGTGACAGGGGGTGGGAGCAGTACTTC
j_gene: TRBJ2-1; v_gene: TRBV19; abundance: once; d_gene: TRBD2; CDR3aa: CASSISSSGGYNEQFF; CDR3nt: TGTGCCAGTAGTATATCTAGTAGCGGGGGGTACAATGAGCAGTTCTTC
j_gene: TRBJ1-4; v_gene: TRBV30; abundance: .; d_gene: TRBD1; CDR3aa: CAWSVREGTGTNEKLFF; CDR3nt: TGTGCCTGGAGTGTACGGGAGGGGACAGGGACAAATGAAAAACTGTTTTTT
j_gene: TRBJ2-1; v_gene: TRBV19; abundance: .; d_gene: TRBD2; CDR3aa: CASSWTSEGNEQFF; CDR3nt: TGTGCCAGTAGCTGGACTAGCGAAGGAAATGAGCAGTTCTTC
j_gene: TRBJ2-1; v_gene: TRBV24-1; abundance: .; d_gene: .; CDR3aa: CATEKGGYNEQFF; CDR3nt: TGTGCCACCGAGAAGGGCGGCTACAATGAGCAGTTCTTC
j_gene: TRBJ2-3; v_gene: TRBV11-3; abundance: few; d_gene: .; CDR3aa: CASSLGGQGMMEQYF; CDR3nt: TGTGCCAGCAGCTTAGGAGGTCAGGGTATGATGGAGCAGTATTTT
j_gene: TRBJ1-3; v_gene: TRBV25-1; abundance: .; d_gene: TRBD1; CDR3aa: CASAPTGGSGNTIYF; CDR3nt: TGTGCCAGCGCCCCAACAGGGGGCTCTGGAAACACCATATATTTT
j_gene: TRBJ2-7; v_gene: TRBV7-2; abundance: .; d_gene: .; CDR3aa: CASSLINEQYF; CDR3nt: TGTGCCAGCAGCTTAATAAACGAGCAGTACTTC
j_gene: TRBJ2-7; v_gene: TRBV28; abundance: few; d_gene: .; CDR3aa: CASSPGHIYEQYF; CDR3nt: TGTGCCAGCAGTCCGGGACACATCTACGAGCAGTACTTC
j_gene: TRBJ1-6; v_gene: TRBV7-2; abundance: .; d_gene: TRBD1; CDR3aa: CASSLRTGESYNSPLHF; CDR3nt: TGTGCCAGCAGCTTAAGGACAGGGGAGTCCTATAATTCACCCCTCCACTTT
j_gene: TRBJ2-5; v_gene: TRBV5-5; abundance: .; d_gene: TRBD2; CDR3aa: CASSLGTSGVQRGETQYF; CDR3nt: TGTGCCAGCAGCTTAGGGACTAGCGGGGTTCAGAGAGGGGAGACCCAGTACTTC
j_gene: TRBJ2-5; v_gene: TRBV10-2; abundance: .; d_gene: TRBD2; CDR3aa: CPSRGGASGAQETQYF; CDR3nt: TGCCCCAGCAGGGGGGGGGCTAGCGGGGCCCAAGAGACCCAGTACTTC
j_gene: TRBJ2-5; v_gene: TRBV25-1; abundance: .; d_gene: .; CDR3aa: CASSSMGETQYF; CDR3nt: TGTGCCAGCAGTAGCATGGGGGAGACCCAGTACTTC
j_gene: TRBJ2-7; v_gene: TRBV27; abundance: .; d_gene: TRBD1; CDR3aa: CASSEGQGEDEQYF; CDR3nt: TGTGCCAGCAGTGAGGGACAGGGGGAGGACGAGCAGTACTTC
j_gene: TRBJ1-4; v_gene: TRBV7-8; abundance: .; d_gene: .; CDR3aa: CASSHRDNAPGEKLFF; CDR3nt: TGTGCCAGCAGCCACCGGGACAACGCCCCGGGGGAAAAACTGTTTTTT
j_gene: TRBJ2-2; v_gene: TRBV30; abundance: .; d_gene: .; CDR3aa: CAWSSARTSNTGELFF; CDR3nt: TGTGCCTGGAGTTCTGCTCGGACATCGAACACCGGGGAGCTGTTTTTT
j_gene: TRBJ1-1; v_gene: TRBV27; abundance: .; d_gene: .; CDR3aa: CASSFEGRTEAFF; CDR3nt: TGTGCCAGCAGTTTCGAGGGGAGGACTGAAGCTTTCTTT
j_gene: TRBJ2-3; v_gene: TRBV24-1; abundance: .; d_gene: TRBD1; CDR3aa: CATSDSDRGRDTQYF; CDR3nt: TGTGCCACCAGTGATTCGGACAGGGGTCGGGATACGCAGTATTTT
j_gene: TRBJ2-5; v_gene: TRBV7-3; abundance: .; d_gene: TRBD1; CDR3aa: CASSNGQEETQYF; CDR3nt: TGTGCCAGCAGCAACGGACAGGAAGAGACCCAGTACTTC
j_gene: TRBJ1-1; v_gene: TRBV6-2/TRBV6-3; abundance: .; d_gene: .; CDR3aa: CASSYQRVNTEAFF; CDR3nt: TGTGCCAGCAGTTACCAAAGGGTGAACACTGAAGCTTTCTTT
j_gene: TRBJ1-3; v_gene: TRBV5-1; abundance: once; d_gene: .; CDR3aa: CASSATMGNTIYF; CDR3nt: TGCGCCAGCAGCGCTACAATGGGGAACACCATATATTTT
j_gene: TRBJ2-5; v_gene: TRBV27; abundance: .; d_gene: TRBD2; CDR3aa: CASSLFGYGGRAERETQYF; CDR3nt: TGTGCCAGCAGTTTATTCGGGTACGGCGGGAGGGCCGAGCGGGAGACCCAGTACTTC
j_gene: TRBJ1-5; v_gene: TRBV16; abundance: .; d_gene: .; CDR3aa: CASSQSSSSNQPQHF; CDR3nt: TGTGCCAGCAGCCAATCAAGCTCTAGCAATCAGCCCCAGCATTTT
j_gene: TRBJ2-3; v_gene: TRBV7-6; abundance: .; d_gene: TRBD2; CDR3aa: CASSPLGLAGDTQYF; CDR3nt: TGTGCCAGCAGCCCGCTGGGACTAGCGGGAGATACGCAGTATTTT
j_gene: TRBJ1-1; v_gene: TRBV3-1/TRBV3-2; abundance: .; d_gene: .; CDR3aa: CASSPMTGGSTEAFF; CDR3nt: TGTGCCAGCAGTCCCATGACGGGGGGGAGCACTGAAGCTTTCTTT
j_gene: TRBJ2-1; v_gene: TRBV5-1; abundance: once; d_gene: TRBD1; CDR3aa: CASSLGTGRSYNEQFF; CDR3nt: TGCGCCAGCAGCTTGGGGACAGGGAGGTCCTACAATGAGCAGTTCTTC
j_gene: TRBJ2-7; v_gene: TRBV12-2; abundance: few; d_gene: .; CDR3aa: CASRLGRTGAYEQYF; CDR3nt: TGTGCAAGTCGCTTAGGAAGGACAGGGGCCTACGAGCAGTACTTC
j_gene: TRBJ1-1; v_gene: TRBV27; abundance: once; d_gene: .; CDR3aa: CASSLDGGRAAFF; CDR3nt: TGTGCCAGCAGTTTAGACGGGGGAAGGGCAGCTTTCTTT
j_gene: TRBJ2-5; v_gene: TRBV5-1; abundance: once; d_gene: .; CDR3aa: CASSFWGKETQYF; CDR3nt: TGCGCCAGCAGCTTTTGGGGGAAAGAGACCCAGTACTTC